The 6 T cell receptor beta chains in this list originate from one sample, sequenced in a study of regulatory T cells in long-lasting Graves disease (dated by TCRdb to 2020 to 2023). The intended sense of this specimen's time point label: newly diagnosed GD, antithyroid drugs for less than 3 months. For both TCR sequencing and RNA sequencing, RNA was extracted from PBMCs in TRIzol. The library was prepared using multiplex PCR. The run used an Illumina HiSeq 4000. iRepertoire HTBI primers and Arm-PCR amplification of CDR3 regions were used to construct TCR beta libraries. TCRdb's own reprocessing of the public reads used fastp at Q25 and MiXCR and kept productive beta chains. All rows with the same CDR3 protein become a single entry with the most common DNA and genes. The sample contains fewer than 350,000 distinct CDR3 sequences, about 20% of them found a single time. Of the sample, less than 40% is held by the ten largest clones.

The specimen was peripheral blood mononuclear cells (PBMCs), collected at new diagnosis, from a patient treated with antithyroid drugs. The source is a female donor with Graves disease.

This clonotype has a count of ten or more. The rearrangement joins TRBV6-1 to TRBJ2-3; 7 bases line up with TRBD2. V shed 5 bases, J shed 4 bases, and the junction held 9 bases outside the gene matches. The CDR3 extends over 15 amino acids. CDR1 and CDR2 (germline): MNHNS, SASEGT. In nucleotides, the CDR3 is TGTGCCAGCAGTCCGAGGCGGGAGTGGGCAGATACGCAGTATTTT. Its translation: CASSPRREWADTQYF.

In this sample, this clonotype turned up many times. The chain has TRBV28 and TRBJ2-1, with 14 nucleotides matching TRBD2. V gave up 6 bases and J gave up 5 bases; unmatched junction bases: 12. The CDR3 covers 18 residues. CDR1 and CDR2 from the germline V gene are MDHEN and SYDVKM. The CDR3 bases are TGTGCCAGCAGCTCCACGGGACTAGCGGGAGTACGCGACAATGAGCAGTTCTTC. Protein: CASSSTGLAGVRDNEQFF.

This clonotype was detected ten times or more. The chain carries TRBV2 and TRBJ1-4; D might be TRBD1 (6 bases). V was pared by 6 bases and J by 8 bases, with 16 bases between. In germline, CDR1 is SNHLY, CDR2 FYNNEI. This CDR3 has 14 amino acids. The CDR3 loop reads CASSTRTDEEKLFF. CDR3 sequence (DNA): TGTGCCAGCAGCACACGGACAGATGAGGAAAAACTGTTTTTT.

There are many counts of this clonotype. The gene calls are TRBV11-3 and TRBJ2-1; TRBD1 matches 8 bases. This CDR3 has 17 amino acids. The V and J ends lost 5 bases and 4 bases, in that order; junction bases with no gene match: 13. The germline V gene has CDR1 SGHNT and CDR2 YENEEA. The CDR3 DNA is TGTGCCAGCAGCCCTCGAACGGACAGGGATTTTTACAATGAGCAGTTCTTC. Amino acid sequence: CASSPRTDRDFYNEQFF.

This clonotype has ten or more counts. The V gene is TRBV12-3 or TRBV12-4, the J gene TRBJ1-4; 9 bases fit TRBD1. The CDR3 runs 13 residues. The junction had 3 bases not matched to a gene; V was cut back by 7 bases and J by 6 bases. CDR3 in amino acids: CASTRDRDEKLFF. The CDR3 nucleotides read TGTGCCAGCACCCGGGACAGGGATGAAAAACTGTTTTTT.

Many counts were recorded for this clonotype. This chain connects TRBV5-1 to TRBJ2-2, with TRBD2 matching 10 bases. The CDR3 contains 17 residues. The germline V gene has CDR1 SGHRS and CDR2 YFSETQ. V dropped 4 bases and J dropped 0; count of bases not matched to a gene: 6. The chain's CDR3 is CASSHSGLAANTGELFF. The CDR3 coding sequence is TGCGCCAGCAGCCACTCAGGACTAGCGGCGAACACCGGGGAGCTGTTTTTT.